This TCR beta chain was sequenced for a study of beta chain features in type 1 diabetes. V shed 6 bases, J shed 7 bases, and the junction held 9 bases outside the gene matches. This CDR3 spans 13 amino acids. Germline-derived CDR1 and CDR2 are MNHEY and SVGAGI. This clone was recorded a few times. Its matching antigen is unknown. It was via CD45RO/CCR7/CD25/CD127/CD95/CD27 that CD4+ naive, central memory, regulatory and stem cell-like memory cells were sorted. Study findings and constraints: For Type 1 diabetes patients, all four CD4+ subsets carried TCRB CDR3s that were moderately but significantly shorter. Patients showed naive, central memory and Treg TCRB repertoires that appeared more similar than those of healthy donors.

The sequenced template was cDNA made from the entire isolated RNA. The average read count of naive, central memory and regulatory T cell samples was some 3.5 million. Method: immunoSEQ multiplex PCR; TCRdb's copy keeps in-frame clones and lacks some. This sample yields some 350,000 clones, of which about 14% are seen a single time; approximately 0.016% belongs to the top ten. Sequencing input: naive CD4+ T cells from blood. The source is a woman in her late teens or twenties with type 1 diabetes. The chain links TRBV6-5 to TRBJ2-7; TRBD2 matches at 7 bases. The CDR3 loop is CASSLSGATEQYF. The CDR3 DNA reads TGTGCCAGCAGCCTAAGCGGGGCGACGGAGCAGTACTTC.